This T cell receptor beta chain was captured in a study of shared clonotypes between healthy human individuals (dated by TCRdb to the early 2020s). With regard to the full study: A few men and two women, aged 18 to 49 years, made up the cohort. For each donor, three plates each were used for CD4 naive and CD4 memory, two plates were used for CD8 naive, and one plate was used for CD8 memory. Blood TCR repertoires of a handful of healthy adults were deeply sequenced to estimate repertoire size and the extent of clonotype sharing between individuals. Different laboratories and diverse techniques were used to prepare libraries and sequence TCR repertoires, to increase sequencing depth and limit assay-specific biases. Leukapheresis yielded between about 0.94 and 10 billion PBMCs per donor. What the authors observed across the whole study: Incomplete sequencing was indicated by rarefaction of sorted-subset datasets, despite the large sequencing depth. Because the study included a small number of donors, the genetic and exposure-history diversity represented was limited. Clonotypes shared by all four sorted-subset donors showed higher generation probabilities than non-shared clonotypes. Across a few donors, about 5% of naive CD4, approximately 3.6% of naive CD8, 2.3% of memory CD4, and approximately 0.42% of memory CD8 clonotypes were shared. Only blood was sampled, and tissue TCR repertoires likely differ from those in blood. Pairwise subsampling indicated that sequencing depth was expected to affect the degree of clonotype sharing among donors. Larger estimated clonotype richness was generally found for naive subsets than for memory subsets.

With respect to this clone: Its antigen has not been determined. Qualities for individual bases were not recorded, and no much larger clone is one base off. The same CDR3 arises from other DNA sequences in this sample as well.

Using the deep immunoSEQ assay, multiplex PCR amplified TCR CDR3 regions from genomic DNA. Genomic DNA extracted from each cell subset was distributed evenly over all wells of several immunoSEQ 96-well plates, and each plate served as one replicate. Each replicate PCR for sorted subsets received around 210 ng genomic DNA, equal to roughly 30,000 T cell genomes. Purified libraries were measured with a Qubit 3.0 fluorometer, size-checked on a Bioanalyzer 2100, and measured again with the KAPA Library Quantification kit. Each immunoSEQ 96-well plate was sequenced on its own single-read 150-cycle Illumina NextSeq 550 flow cell. The study's own analysis went as follows. Because the immunoSEQ output held only junctional sequences and lacked quality scores, the filtering could not match the filtering applied to full-length reads. Sequences were annotated with PyIR, a Python wrapper for IgBLAST v1.9, and V/J genes and CDR3 were assigned using IMGT germline references. Reads with weak V/J assignments (E-value above 1e-6), missing CDR3, stop codons, out-of-frame junctions, or ambiguous translated residues were removed. V3J clonotypes were defined as sequences sharing the same inferred V gene, J gene, and CDR3 amino acid sequence. Percentage overlap between repertoires was computed as shared unique clonotypes divided by the size of the smaller repertoire. Richness of each repertoire was evaluated using RTK rarefaction, the Chao1 estimator, and Recon v2.1 estimates of unobserved clonotypes. Generation probabilities were computed with OLGA for all TCRbeta clonotypes obtained by the gDNA method from several donors. Here the immuneACCESS table is served through TCRdb, limited to in-frame sequences with V and J called. Missing clones are a known gap in these copies; in checked studies unresolved V genes cover under half, and the rest lacks a known reason. From that table come the V and J calls and clone size; the DNA was used to work out D and trimming. Present in this sample are under 600,000 clones, more than 95% of which were seen just once. The leading ten clones occupy less than 0.065% of the sample.

Measured from the cysteine to the phenylalanine, the CDR3 is 12 residues long. Only the CDR3 region is kept as DNA, spanning 36 bases read in frame from base 1. V drops 1 base and J drops 5 bases, leaving 8 bases in between. Sequences SQVTM (CDR1) and ANQGSEA (CDR2) are obtained from the germline V gene. Donors were healthy HIV-negative adults with no recently reported acute infections or vaccinations. All donors were Caucasian adults living in Nashville, Tennessee, USA. CD4+ T cells were enriched by magnetic negative selection; naive cells were then positively selected on CD45RA, and the negative fraction formed the memory subset. Blood was obtained by leukapheresis, after which PBMCs were separated by Ficoll-Histopaque density gradient centrifugation and cryopreserved in liquid nitrogen vapor phase. Analytical flow cytometry was used to check the purity and quantity of every magnetically sorted T cell population. Genomic DNA was isolated from each sorted fraction and quantified by UV absorbance on a Nanodrop 2000c.

The sample comprised naive CD4+ T cells sorted from blood. In the paper's terms, the cell subset or site label means: CD45RA+ positively selected. This TCR came from a woman in her 30s in good health. The chain joins TRBV29-1 to TRBJ1-2, with the identity of the D gene unclear. The DNA sequence is as follows: TGCAGCGTTGAAGGCGGATCGTATGGCTACACCTTC. Translated, it gives CSVEGGSYGYTF. The variable domain in full, with residues beyond the CDR3 obtained from the reference TRBV29-1 and TRBJ1-2 genes, is SAVISQKPSRDICQRGTSLTIQCQVDSQVTMMFWYRQQPGQSLTLIATANQGSEATYESGFVIDKFPISRPNLTFSTLTVSNMSPEDSSIYLCSVEGGSYGYTFGSGTRLTVV.